The clone carrying this T cell receptor (beta chain) has more than one count but fewer than ten. Its matching antigen is unknown. One entry per CDR3 protein, called by TCRdb with MiXCR from the RT-PCR reads. This table holds some 850,000 distinct CDR3 sequences, under 20% found once. Deletions cut 1 base from V and 2 bases from J, with 10 bases between. Germline lookup yields CDR1 DFQATT and CDR2 SNEGSKA (reference sequence). The CDR3 is 14 residues long. The data stem from a study of response to subunit inactivated influenza vaccine. Findings and limits, study-wide: The authors proposed limited new T cell recruitment per seasonal influenza vaccination.

The starting material was PBMCs from blood, obtained roughly 5 days after vaccination. This chain links TRBV20-1 with TRBJ2-3, with TRBD2 as a possible D gene (6 bases). This sequence was found in a middle-aged man who received an inactivated influenza vaccine. The DNA for the CDR3 is TGCAGTGCTAGAGTCGGAGGGTACACAGATACGCAGTATTTT. The encoded protein is CSARVGGYTDTQYF.